This entry describes one T cell receptor beta chain. Using immunoSEQ multiplex PCR, the repertoire was profiled, and TCRdb retains in-frame clones only, with some absent. The table includes approximately 140,000 clones, about 90% detected once. The CDR3 length is 16 residues. J gave up 5 bases and V 2 bases, and 7 bases lay outside the gene matches. Germline V lookup: CDR1 ENHRY, CDR2 SYGVKD. This record comes from a study of blood T cell repertoires in COVID-19. Study in general: From the United States, Italy and Spain came samples of acute and convalescent COVID-19.

V is TRBV10-3 and J is TRBJ2-1; 9 bases agree with TRBD2. The specimen was peripheral blood. The TCR comes from a woman in her fifties or sixties with active or convalescent COVID-19. The CDR3: CAISELNSGGDNEQFF. Here the CDR3 DNA reads TGTGCCATCAGTGAGCTTAATAGCGGGGGAGACAATGAGCAGTTCTTC.